The TCR beta chain under discussion was sequenced for a study of blood T cell repertoires in COVID-19. For the study at large: Sites in the United States, Italy and Spain provided acute and convalescent COVID-19 samples. PBMCs, B-cell-depleted T cells, or T cells were the source of the cDNA or gDNA that made up the material.

V gave up 1 base and J gave up 1 base, with 8 bases separating them. Germline values: CDR1 LGHDT, CDR2 YNNKEL (reference sequence). CDR3 size: 15 residues. Per the original data handling: Nucleated cell counts were estimated from reference gene primer amplification. Sequencing was performed with immunoSEQ multiplex PCR; in TCRdb, only in-frame clones are kept and a portion is missing. The V and J calls and clone size were taken over from that table, and D and trimming were inferred from the DNA. The repertoire holds about 33,000 clones, approximately 80% seen once, with about 35% in the top ten. The rearrangement links TRBV3-1 (or the pseudogene TRBV3-2) to TRBJ1-3; weak D call: TRBD1 (6 bases). Sequenced sample: peripheral blood. The sequence derives from an elderly man with acute or convalescent COVID-19. The CDR3 nucleotides are TGTGCCAGCAGCCAAGCAGGGGAATCTGGAAACACCATATATTTT. This encodes CASSQAGESGNTIYF.